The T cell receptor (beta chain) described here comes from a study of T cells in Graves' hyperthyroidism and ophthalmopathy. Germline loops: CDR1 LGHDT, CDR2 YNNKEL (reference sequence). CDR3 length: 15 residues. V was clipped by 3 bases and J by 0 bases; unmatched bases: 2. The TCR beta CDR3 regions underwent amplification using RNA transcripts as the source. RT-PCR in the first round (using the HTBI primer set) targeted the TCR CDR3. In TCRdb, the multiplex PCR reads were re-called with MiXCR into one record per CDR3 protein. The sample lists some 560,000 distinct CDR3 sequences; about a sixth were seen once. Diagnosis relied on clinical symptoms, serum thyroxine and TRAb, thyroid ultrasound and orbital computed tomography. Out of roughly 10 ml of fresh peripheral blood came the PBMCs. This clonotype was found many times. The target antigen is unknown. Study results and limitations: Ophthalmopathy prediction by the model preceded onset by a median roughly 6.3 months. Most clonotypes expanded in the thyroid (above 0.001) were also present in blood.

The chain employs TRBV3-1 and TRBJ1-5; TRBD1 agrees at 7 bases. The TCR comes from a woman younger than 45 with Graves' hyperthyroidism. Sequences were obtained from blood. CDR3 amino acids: CASSQGTASNQPQHF. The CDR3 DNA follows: TGTGCCAGCAGCCAGGGGACAGCTAGCAATCAGCCCCAGCATTTT.